These 15 T cell receptor beta chains were all obtained from the same sample, sequenced in a study of metastatic and nonmetastatic thyroid tumors. Every patient was untreated before thyroid surgery. TCRdb redid the clone calls on the PCR reads using MiXCR. The table includes 21,000 or so clones, roughly a sixth detected once. The specimen sequenced was blood. The receptors stem from a female donor with papillary thyroid cancer or a benign thyroid nodule (not recorded which). Some clones in this sample may be carry-over from other donors' samples.

This chain connects TRBV28 to TRBJ1-1, with 7 bases identical to TRBD1. In germline, CDR1 is MDHEN, CDR2 SYDVKM. V trimming: 3 bases; J trimming: 5 bases; junction bases outside the gene matches: 0. The CDR3 loop spans 12 amino acids. The CDR3 loop is CASSLDRTEAFF. The CDR3 DNA sequence: TGTGCCAGCAGTTTGGACAGGACTGAAGCTTTCTTT. The complete variable domain, with remaining parts taken from reference TRBV28 and TRBJ1-1, reads DVKVTQSSRYLVKRTGEKVFLECVQDMDHENMFWYRQDPGLGLRLIYFSYDVKMKEKGDIPEGYSVSREKKERFSLILESASTNQTSMYLCASSLDRTEAFFGQGTRLTVV.

V is TRBV9 and J is TRBJ1-3; 8 bases match TRBD1. J gave up 8 bases and V 0 bases, and 7 bases lay outside the gene matches. CDR3 length equals 15 residues. Germline V gene data show CDR1 as SGDLS and CDR2 as YYNGEE. CDR3 nucleotide sequence: TGTGCCAGCAGCGTAGTTTCAGGGGGCACGGACACCATATATTTT. Amino acids: CASSVVSGGTDTIYF.

In its sample, this clone was seen many times. Different DNA sequences within this sample yield the same CDR3. The rearrangement links TRBV24-1 to TRBJ2-3, with a possible D match to TRBD1 (6 bases). The ends were cut back, 3 bases at V and 4 bases at J, with 16 bases in the middle. CDR1 is KGHDR, CDR2 SFDVKD, per germline. CDR3 length equals 16 residues. The DNA of the CDR3 is TGTGCCACCAGTGATCCAGCGGTAAAGGGGGCAGATACGCAGTATTTT. Translating it yields CATSDPAVKGADTQYF.

Ten or more counts support this clone. V and J are TRBV4-3 and TRBJ2-3; perhaps TRBD1 as D (7 bases). The CDR3 covers 16 residues. Germline V gene sequence: CDR1 LGHNA, CDR2 YSLEER. Trimming removed 0 bases at V and 3 bases at J, with 13 bases between. The CDR3, as DNA: TGCGCCAGCAGCCAAGAACAGGGGAGGTGGACAGATACGCAGTATTTT. This encodes CASSQEQGRWTDTQYF.

This clone occurred many times. This chain uses TRBV20-1 with TRBJ2-7; 8 nucleotides line up with TRBD2. V gave up 1 base and J gave up 7 bases; unmatched junction bases: 15. Germline V gene lookup returns CDR1 DFQATT and CDR2 SNEGSKA (reference sequence). This CDR3 contains 16 residues. For the CDR3, the DNA is TGCAGTGCTAGAGGCCCCCACTCGGCGGGGGGCGGAGAGCAGTACTTC. Translation: CSARGPHSAGGGEQYF.

A word on this clone: Compared with germline, one end of the junction differs, possibly owing to a read error. The chain is built from TRBV11-2 and TRBJ2-1; perhaps D is TRBD1 or TRBD2 (6 bases each). The CDR3 is 15 residues long. Germline V gene lookup returns CDR1 SGHAT and CDR2 FQNNGV. The DNA for the CDR3 is TGTGCCAGCAGCTTATTAGGGGGAGGCTACATTGAGCAGTTCTTC. Its protein product is CASSLLGGGYIEQFF.

The sample holds a few counts of this clone. The rearrangement uses TRBV6-1 and TRBJ1-3; D may be TRBD1 (5 bases). Germline lookup yields CDR1 MNHNS and CDR2 SASEGT. V lost 4 bases to trimming and J lost 0 bases, with 13 bases between them. The CDR3 totals 16 residues. The DNA of the CDR3 is TGTGCCAGCAGTGGGGACCCAGGGTCCTCTGGAAACACCATATATTTT. Its translation: CASSGDPGSSGNTIYF.

This clone has just a few counts. Just one base apart from a much larger clone, this may be a read error. The rearrangement links TRBV11-1 to TRBJ2-1, with 8 bases lining up with TRBD2. V lost 5 bases to trimming and J lost 6 bases; unmatched junction nucleotides: 12. Germline values: CDR1 SGHAT, CDR2 FQDESV (reference sequence). The CDR3 covers 16 residues. CDR3 region: CASSRGGPAGANEQFF. The CDR3 bases are TGTGCCAGCAGCCGGGGCGGACCAGCGGGGGCCAATGAGCAGTTCTTC.

This clone ranks as medium-sized. The chain has TRBV4-3 and TRBJ2-5; no clear D gene. V gave up 0 bases and J gave up 1 base, with 6 bases separating them. Germline V gene sequence: CDR1 LGHNA, CDR2 YSLEER. This CDR3 spans 14 amino acids. The DNA for the CDR3 is TGCGCCAGCAGCCAAGAGCTATCCCAAGAGACCCAGTACTTC. Translated, it gives CASSQELSQETQYF.

This clone was counted at least ten times. The V and J genes are TRBV7-9 and TRBJ2-1; 7 bases match TRBD1. Germline CDR1 is SEHNR and CDR2 is FQNEAQ (reference sequence). V was pared by 6 bases and J by 4 bases, with 9 bases of the junction left unmatched. The CDR3 sequence is 15 residues long. CDR3 protein: CASSLLGQPYNEQFF. CDR3 in DNA: TGTGCCAGCAGTTTATTGGGACAGCCATACAATGAGCAGTTCTTC. Filled out from reference TRBV7-9 and TRBJ2-1, the complete variable domain reads DTGVSQNPRHKITKRGQNVTFRCDPISEHNRLYWYRQTLGQGPEFLTYFQNEAQLEKSRLLSDRFSAERPKGSFSTLEIQRTEQGDSAMYLCASSLLGQPYNEQFFGPGTRLTVL.

This chain connects TRBV20-1 to TRBJ1-4; maybe TRBD1 (5 bases). Trimming took 5 bases from V and 8 from J, leaving 18 bases between them. Germline CDR1 reads DFQATT; CDR2 reads SNEGSKA (reference sequence). CDR3 length equals 14 residues. The DNA for the CDR3 is TGCAGTGCTGCCAGGGAGGGGACGTGGGAAAAACTGTTTTTT. Residues: CSAAREGTWEKLFF.

This clone was counted many times. The V and J genes are TRBV2 and TRBJ2-5, with 8 bases fitting TRBD2. Germline loops: CDR1 SNHLY, CDR2 FYNNEI. V was clipped by 7 bases and J by 4 bases; unmatched bases: 11. This CDR3 has 15 amino acids. Here the CDR3 DNA reads TGTGCCAGCACCCTCGGGGGGGGACTCGGAGAGACCCAGTACTTC. This translates into CASTLGGGLGETQYF.

This clone was seen repeatedly, ten times or more. The gene calls are TRBV19 and TRBJ1-5; no firm D call. Germline lookup yields CDR1 LNHDA and CDR2 SQIVND (reference sequence). The V gene lost 7 bases and the J gene lost 2 bases, with 12 bases spanning the gap. CDR3 length: 14 residues. CDR3 loop: CASKVGTGNQPQHF. CDR3 bases: TGTGCCAGTAAAGTAGGCACGGGCAATCAGCCCCAGCATTTT.

This clone was recorded many times. This chain uses TRBV6-1 with TRBJ1-4; the match to TRBD1 covers 7 bases. This CDR3 region has 15 residues. Losses at the gene ends were 5 bases for V and 3 bases for J; bases not matched to a gene: 6. Germline V gene lookup returns CDR1 MNHNS and CDR2 SASEGT. The CDR3 DNA is TGTGCCAGCAGTCCCAGGACAGGATCTAATGAAAAACTGTTTTTT. It encodes CASSPRTGSNEKLFF.

This clone appeared many times. The chain is built from TRBV4-1 and TRBJ2-1; no firm D call. The CDR3 is made up of 14 amino acids. The V end lost 3 bases, the J end lost 8 bases, and 14 bases lay between the germline ends. Germline loops: CDR1 MGHRA, CDR2 YSYEKL. The CDR3 region has the DNA TGCGCCAGCAGCCACCCCGCTGGAAGGGATGAGCAGTTCTTC. Its translation is CASSHPAGRDEQFF.